The following is a T cell receptor (beta chain) sequence with its context. The sample belongs to a study of control samples from healthy donors and cancer patients. Assay: immunoSEQ multiplex PCR; the TCRdb copy retains only in-frame clones and omits some. The table lists fewer than 250,000 clones. This CDR3 has 15 residues. The germline gives CDR1 SGHTA, CDR2 FQGNSA. Trimming shortened V by 0 bases and J by 2 bases, and 11 bases separated the two germline ends. Sequenced sample: blood. The sequence came from a woman in her thirties in good health. This rearrangement joins TRBV7-2 to TRBJ2-7; D unclear. The CDR3 here is CASSLALDSAYEQYF. CDR3 nucleotide sequence: TGTGCCAGCAGCTTAGCGCTAGATTCCGCCTACGAGCAGTACTTC. Full variable domain (outside the CDR3, taken from reference TRBV7-2 and TRBJ2-7): GAGVSQSPSNKVTEKGKDVELRCDPISGHTALYWYRQSLGQGLEFLIYFQGNSAPDKSGLPSDRFSAERTGGSVSTLTIQRTQQEDSAVYLCASSLALDSAYEQYFGPGTRLTVT.